The sequence of this T cell receptor (beta chain) was determined in a study of blood T cell repertoires in COVID-19. About the study: Sites across the United States, Italy and Spain contributed samples from acute and convalescent COVID-19. Nucleic acid was either cDNA or gDNA, and it came from T cells, B-cell-depleted T cells, or PBMCs.

The V and J ends lost 0 bases and 0 bases respectively, with 14 bases between them. The CDR3 sequence is 17 residues long. Germline V CDR1 and CDR2: LGHNA, YSLEER. Sequenced by immunoSEQ multiplex PCR; TCRdb stores in-frame clones only, minus some. The top ten hold roughly 13% of the sample, which has roughly 300,000 clones, over 75% seen once. The sequence was collected from a human donor in a cohort sampled during active COVID-19. The sample comprised peripheral blood. The chain links TRBV4-3 to TRBJ1-1; no definite D call. The CDR3 loop reads CASSQDLPPLLNTEAFF. The DNA for the CDR3 is TGCGCCAGCAGCCAAGATCTACCCCCCTTACTGAACACTGAAGCTTTCTTT.